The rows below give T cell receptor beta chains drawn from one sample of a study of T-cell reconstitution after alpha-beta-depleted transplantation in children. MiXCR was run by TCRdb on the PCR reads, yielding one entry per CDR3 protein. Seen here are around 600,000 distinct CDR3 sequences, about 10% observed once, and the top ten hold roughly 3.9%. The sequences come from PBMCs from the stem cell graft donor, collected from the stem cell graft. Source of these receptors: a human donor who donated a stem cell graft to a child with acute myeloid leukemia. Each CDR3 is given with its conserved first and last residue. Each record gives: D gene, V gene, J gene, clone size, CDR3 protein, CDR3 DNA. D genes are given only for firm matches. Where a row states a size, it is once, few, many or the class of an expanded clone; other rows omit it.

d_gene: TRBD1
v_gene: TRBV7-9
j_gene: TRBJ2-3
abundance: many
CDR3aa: CASSHNRQGVSTDTQYF
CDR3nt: TGTGCCAGCAGCCACAATCGACAGGGGGTTAGCACAGATACGCAGTATTTT

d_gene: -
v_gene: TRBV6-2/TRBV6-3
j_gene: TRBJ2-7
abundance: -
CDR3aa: CASSIGVYEQYF
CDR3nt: TGTGCCAGCAGCATCGGGGTGTACGAGCAGTACTTC

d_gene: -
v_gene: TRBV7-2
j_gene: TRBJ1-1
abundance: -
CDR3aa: CASSLGTVDYTEAFF
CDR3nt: TGTGCCAGCAGCTTAGGTACAGTAGACTACACTGAAGCTTTCTTT

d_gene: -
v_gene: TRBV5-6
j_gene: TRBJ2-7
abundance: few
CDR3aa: CASSSGGRTAGGYEQYF
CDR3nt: TGTGCCAGCAGTTCCGGAGGTAGGACAGCAGGCGGTTACGAGCAGTACTTC

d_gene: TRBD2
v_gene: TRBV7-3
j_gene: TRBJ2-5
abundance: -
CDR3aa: CASSFTPRGSGSGTQYF
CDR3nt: TGTGCCAGCAGCTTCACCCCGCGGGGTAGCGGGTCAGGGACCCAGTACTTC

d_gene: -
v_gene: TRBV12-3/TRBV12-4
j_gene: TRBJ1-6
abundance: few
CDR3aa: CASSSDRRGYNSPLHF
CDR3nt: TGTGCCAGCAGCTCGGACCGGAGAGGATATAATTCACCCCTCCACTTT

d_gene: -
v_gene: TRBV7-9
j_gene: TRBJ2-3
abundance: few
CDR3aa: CASNNPGPTDTQYF
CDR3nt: TGTGCCAGCAACAATCCGGGTCCCACAGATACGCAGTATTTT

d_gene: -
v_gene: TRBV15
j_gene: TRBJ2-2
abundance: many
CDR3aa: CATSSDSTGDPNTGELFF
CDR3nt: TGTGCCACCAGCAGTGACTCCACAGGAGACCCAAACACCGGGGAGCTGTTTTTT

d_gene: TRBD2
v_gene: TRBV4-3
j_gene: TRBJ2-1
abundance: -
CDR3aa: CASSQDPAGALLHEQFF
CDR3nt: TGCGCCAGCAGCCAAGATCCAGCGGGAGCCTTATTACATGAGCAGTTCTTC

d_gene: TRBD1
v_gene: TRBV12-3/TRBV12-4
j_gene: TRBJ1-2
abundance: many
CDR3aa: CASRLGGQIYGYTF
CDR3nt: TGTGCCAGCAGGCTTGGGGGACAGATATACGGCTACACCTTC

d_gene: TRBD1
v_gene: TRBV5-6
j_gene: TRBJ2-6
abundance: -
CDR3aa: CASRFRSGQSLSGANVLTF
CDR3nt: TGTGCCAGCAGGTTCAGGTCGGGACAGTCGCTTTCTGGGGCCAACGTCCTGACTTTC

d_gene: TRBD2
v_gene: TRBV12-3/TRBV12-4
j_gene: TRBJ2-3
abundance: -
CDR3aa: CAFCLRLAGSSRTDTQYF
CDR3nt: TGTGCCTTCTGTTTAAGACTAGCGGGATCATCCCGCACAGATACGCAGTATTTT

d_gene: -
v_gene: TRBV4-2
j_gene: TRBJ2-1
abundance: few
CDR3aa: CASSQEDGSYNEQFF
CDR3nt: TGTGCCAGCAGCCAAGAGGACGGCTCCTACAATGAGCAGTTCTTC

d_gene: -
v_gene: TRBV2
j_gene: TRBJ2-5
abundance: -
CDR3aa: CASEEHQYQETQYF
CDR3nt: TGTGCCAGCGAGGAGCATCAGTACCAAGAGACCCAGTACTTC

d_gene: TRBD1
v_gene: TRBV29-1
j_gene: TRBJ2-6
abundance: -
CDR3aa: CSVGPGTGTNGANVLTF
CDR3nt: TGCAGCGTGGGGCCCGGGACAGGGACGAATGGGGCCAACGTCCTGACTTTC

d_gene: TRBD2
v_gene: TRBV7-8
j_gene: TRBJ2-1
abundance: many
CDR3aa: CASSTGTSGRIF
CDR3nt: TGTGCCAGCTCGACCGGGACTAGCGGGAGGATCTTC

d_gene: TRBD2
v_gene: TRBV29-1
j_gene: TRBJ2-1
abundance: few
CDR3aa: CSVESGTRVF
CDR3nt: TGCAGCGTTGAATCGGGGACTAGGGTGTTC

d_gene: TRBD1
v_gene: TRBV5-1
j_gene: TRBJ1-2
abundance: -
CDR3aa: CASSRGQGAANYGYTF
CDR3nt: TGCGCCAGCAGCCGAGGACAGGGGGCAGCTAACTATGGCTACACCTTC

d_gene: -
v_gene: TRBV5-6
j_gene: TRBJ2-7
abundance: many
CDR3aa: CASSRDLSYEQYF
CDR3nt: TGTGCCAGCAGCCGAGACTTATCCTACGAGCAGTACTTC

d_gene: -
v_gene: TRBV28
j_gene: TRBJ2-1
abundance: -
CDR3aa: CASKGVSSYNEQFF
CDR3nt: TGTGCCAGCAAGGGTGTGAGCTCCTACAATGAGCAGTTCTTC

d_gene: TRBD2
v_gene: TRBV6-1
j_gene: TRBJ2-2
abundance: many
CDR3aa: CASSRLAGGTGELFF
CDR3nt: TGTGCCAGCAGCCGACTAGCGGGAGGGACCGGGGAGCTGTTTTTT

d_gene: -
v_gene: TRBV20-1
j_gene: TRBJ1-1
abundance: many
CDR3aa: CSARPPGGQGTEAFF
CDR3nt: TGCAGTGCTAGGCCACCGGGGGGGCAGGGAACTGAAGCTTTCTTT

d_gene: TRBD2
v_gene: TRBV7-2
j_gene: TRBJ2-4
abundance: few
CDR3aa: CASSLTSGRGGENIQYF
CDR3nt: TGTGCCAGCAGCTTAACTAGCGGGAGAGGTGGGGAGAACATTCAGTACTTC

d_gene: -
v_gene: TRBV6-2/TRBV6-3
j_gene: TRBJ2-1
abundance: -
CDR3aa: CASRLDTEQFF
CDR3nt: TGTGCCAGCAGACTCGACACTGAGCAGTTCTTC

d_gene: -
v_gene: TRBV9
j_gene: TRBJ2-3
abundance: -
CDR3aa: CASSVPPDTQYF
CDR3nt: TGTGCCAGCAGCGTACCCCCAGATACGCAGTATTTT

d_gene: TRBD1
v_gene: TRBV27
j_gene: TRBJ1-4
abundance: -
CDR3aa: CASSSTGDEKLFF
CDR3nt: TGTGCCAGCAGCTCAACAGGGGACGAAAAACTGTTTTTT

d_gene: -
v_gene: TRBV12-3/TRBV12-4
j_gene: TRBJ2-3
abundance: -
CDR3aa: CASSLSWDTQYF
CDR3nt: TGTGCCAGCAGTTTAAGCTGGGATACGCAGTATTTT

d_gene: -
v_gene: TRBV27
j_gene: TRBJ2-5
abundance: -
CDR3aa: CASRQGIQETQYF
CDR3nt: TGTGCCAGCAGACAGGGAATACAAGAGACCCAGTACTTC

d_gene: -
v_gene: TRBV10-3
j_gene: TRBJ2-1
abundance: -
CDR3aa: CAALGTPSYNEQFF
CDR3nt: TGTGCCGCATTAGGGACTCCTTCATACAATGAGCAGTTCTTC

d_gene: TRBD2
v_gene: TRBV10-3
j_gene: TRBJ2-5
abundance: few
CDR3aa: CAISGGGVETQYF
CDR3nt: TGTGCCATCAGTGGGGGGGGAGTGGAGACCCAGTACTTC

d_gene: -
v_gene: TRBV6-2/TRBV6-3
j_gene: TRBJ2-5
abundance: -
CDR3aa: CASCEWGQETQYF
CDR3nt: TGTGCCAGCTGCGAGTGGGGCCAAGAGACCCAGTACTTC

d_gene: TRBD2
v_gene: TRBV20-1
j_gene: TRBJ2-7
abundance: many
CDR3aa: CSASPRTSGSTGSEQYF
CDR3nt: TGCAGTGCTAGTCCGCGGACTAGCGGGAGTACCGGGAGCGAGCAGTACTTC

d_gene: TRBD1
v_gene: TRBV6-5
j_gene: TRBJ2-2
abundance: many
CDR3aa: CASSYETGVGTGELFF
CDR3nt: TGTGCCAGCAGTTACGAAACAGGGGTTGGGACCGGGGAGCTGTTTTTT

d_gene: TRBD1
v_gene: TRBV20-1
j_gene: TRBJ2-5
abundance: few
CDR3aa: CSARLPGRGRAETQYF
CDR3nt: TGCAGTGCTAGACTCCCGGGAAGGGGGCGCGCGGAGACCCAGTACTTC

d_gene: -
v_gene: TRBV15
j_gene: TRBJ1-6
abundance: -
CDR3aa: CATSRDAGASGSPLHF
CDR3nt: TGTGCCACCAGCAGAGATGCTGGGGCGTCGGGTTCACCCCTCCACTTT

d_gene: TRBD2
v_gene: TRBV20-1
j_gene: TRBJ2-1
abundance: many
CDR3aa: CSAGALAGTNEQFF
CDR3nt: TGCAGTGCAGGTGCCCTAGCGGGAACCAATGAGCAGTTCTTC

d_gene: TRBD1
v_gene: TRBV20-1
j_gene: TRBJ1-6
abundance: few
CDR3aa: CSASAAGGYSPLHF
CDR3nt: TGCAGTGCTAGCGCGGCAGGGGGATACTCACCCCTCCACTTT

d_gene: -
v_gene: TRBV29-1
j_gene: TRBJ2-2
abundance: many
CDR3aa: CSVEDRGGTPGSGELFF
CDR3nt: TGCAGCGTTGAAGATCGGGGCGGGACTCCGGGATCCGGGGAGCTGTTTTTT

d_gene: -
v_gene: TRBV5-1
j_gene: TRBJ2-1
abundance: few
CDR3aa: CASSLGSVLDEQFF
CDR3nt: TGCGCCAGCAGCTTGGGTTCGGTTTTGGATGAGCAGTTCTTC

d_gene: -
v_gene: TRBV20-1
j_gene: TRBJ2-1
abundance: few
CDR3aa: CSARVLPGVDEQFF
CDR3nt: TGCAGTGCTAGAGTACTTCCGGGGGTCGATGAGCAGTTCTTC

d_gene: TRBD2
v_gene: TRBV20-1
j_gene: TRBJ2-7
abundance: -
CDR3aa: CSAGGGAGLYEQYF
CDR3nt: TGCAGTGCTGGGGGGGGAGCGGGCCTCTACGAGCAGTACTTC

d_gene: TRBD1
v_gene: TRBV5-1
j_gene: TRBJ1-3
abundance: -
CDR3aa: CASSSRQGSGNTIYF
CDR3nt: TGCGCCAGCAGCTCAAGACAGGGCTCGGGAAACACCATATATTTT

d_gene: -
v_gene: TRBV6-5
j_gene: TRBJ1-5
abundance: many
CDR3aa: CASSYSTEGQPQHF
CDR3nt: TGTGCCAGCAGTTACTCCACCGAGGGTCAGCCCCAGCATTTT

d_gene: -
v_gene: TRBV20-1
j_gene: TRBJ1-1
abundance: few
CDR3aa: CSARGGAGKDEAFF
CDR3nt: TGCAGTGCTAGAGGAGGGGCCGGGAAGGATGAAGCTTTCTTT

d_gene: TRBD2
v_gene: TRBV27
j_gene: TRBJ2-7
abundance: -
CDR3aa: CASSFLTSGPTYEQYF
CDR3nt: TGTGCCAGCAGTTTCCTGACTAGCGGGCCAACCTACGAGCAGTACTTC

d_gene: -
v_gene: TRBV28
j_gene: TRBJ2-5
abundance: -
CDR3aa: CASSQLRGGQQTQYF
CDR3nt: TGTGCCAGCTCCCAGCTAAGAGGTGGCCAACAGACCCAGTACTTC

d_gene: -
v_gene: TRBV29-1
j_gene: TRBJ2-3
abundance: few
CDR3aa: CSVEGFGSSDTQYF
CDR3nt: TGCAGCGTTGAAGGTTTCGGTTCCTCAGATACGCAGTATTTT

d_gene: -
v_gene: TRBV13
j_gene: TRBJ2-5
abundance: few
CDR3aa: CASSFQGSWETQYF
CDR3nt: TGTGCCAGCAGCTTCCAGGGCTCCTGGGAGACCCAGTACTTC

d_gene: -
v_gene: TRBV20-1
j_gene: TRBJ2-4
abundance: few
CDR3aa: CSAPPGVGKNIQYF
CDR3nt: TGCAGTGCGCCCCCTGGGGTTGGCAAAAACATTCAGTACTTC